This is a list of T cell receptor beta chains from one sample in a study of cytomegalovirus exposure and HLA in healthy donors. The table came from immunoSEQ multiplex PCR; TCRdb's copy has only in-frame clones and leaves some out. This sample has roughly 200,000 clones, with 78% found just once. The sequenced sample was PBMCs. These receptors originate from a young woman in good health and CMV-seropositive. The conserved cysteine and the conserved F or W are not part of the CDR3 here. D genes are given only for firm matches.

d_call: TRBD2
v_call: TRBV9
j_call: TRBJ2-1
cdr3_aa: ASSVDGGAVEQF

d_call: .
v_call: TRBV5-6
j_call: TRBJ2-5
cdr3_aa: ASSFGRGSGTQY

d_call: TRBD1
v_call: TRBV28
j_call: TRBJ1-1
cdr3_aa: ASKEDLTGFWVRNTEAF

d_call: .
v_call: TRBV30
j_call: TRBJ2-7
cdr3_aa: AWSALGSFYEQY

d_call: TRBD1
v_call: TRBV5-8
j_call: TRBJ1-2
cdr3_aa: ASSLDRGLYGYT

d_call: .
v_call: TRBV10-3
j_call: TRBJ1-5
cdr3_aa: AISQEQEGDQPQH

d_call: .
v_call: TRBV2
j_call: TRBJ2-3
cdr3_aa: ASLVQGGTDTQY

d_call: .
v_call: TRBV6-4
j_call: TRBJ2-3
cdr3_aa: ASSDTPAGELNTQY

d_call: .
v_call: TRBV7-9
j_call: TRBJ1-2
cdr3_aa: ASSLGTDGYT

d_call: TRBD2
v_call: TRBV27
j_call: TRBJ2-7
cdr3_aa: ASSTTGGPYEQY

d_call: TRBD1
v_call: TRBV6-5
j_call: TRBJ2-7
cdr3_aa: ASSYLGQGIDYEQY

d_call: TRBD1
v_call: TRBV6-1
j_call: TRBJ1-5
cdr3_aa: ASSEGQGADQPQH

d_call: TRBD1
v_call: TRBV29-1
j_call: TRBJ2-3
cdr3_aa: SVEEAGGSDTQY

d_call: .
v_call: TRBV5-1
j_call: .
cdr3_aa: ASSLVPGNYEQY

d_call: TRBD2
v_call: TRBV14
j_call: TRBJ2-5
cdr3_aa: ASSLPSGRWETQY

d_call: .
v_call: TRBV13
j_call: TRBJ2-3
cdr3_aa: ASSPTGSSTDTQY

d_call: .
v_call: TRBV6-5
j_call: TRBJ1-2
cdr3_aa: ASSPQGGGYT

d_call: .
v_call: TRBV5-1
j_call: TRBJ1-4
cdr3_aa: ASSQTGVDGEKLF

d_call: .
v_call: TRBV5-4
j_call: TRBJ1-2
cdr3_aa: ASSMGGQGEFGYT

d_call: TRBD1
v_call: TRBV29-1
j_call: TRBJ2-3
cdr3_aa: SAGQGRQDTQY

d_call: .
v_call: TRBV7-3
j_call: TRBJ1-2
cdr3_aa: ASSPSANYGYT

d_call: .
v_call: TRBV4-3
j_call: TRBJ1-5
cdr3_aa: ASSRMTGSQPQH

d_call: TRBD2
v_call: TRBV2
j_call: TRBJ2-7
cdr3_aa: ATVPGLDYEQY

d_call: .
v_call: TRBV27
j_call: TRBJ2-2
cdr3_aa: AQGPAEEGTGELF

d_call: TRBD2
v_call: TRBV9
j_call: TRBJ2-3
cdr3_aa: ASSKGGLAGLGAQY

d_call: .
v_call: TRBV6-5
j_call: TRBJ1-2
cdr3_aa: ASSYSQGGRRGYT

d_call: .
v_call: TRBV18
j_call: TRBJ2-5
cdr3_aa: ASSPLTRIGETQY

d_call: .
v_call: TRBV5-1
j_call: TRBJ2-1
cdr3_aa: ASSPGTQSYNEQF

d_call: TRBD1
v_call: TRBV5-1
j_call: TRBJ2-2
cdr3_aa: ASRSQGAPDGELF

d_call: .
v_call: TRBV28
j_call: TRBJ2-5
cdr3_aa: ASSLYRGGATEETQY

d_call: TRBD2
v_call: TRBV7-6
j_call: TRBJ2-7
cdr3_aa: ASSLTGGEQY

d_call: TRBD1
v_call: TRBV7-9
j_call: TRBJ2-1
cdr3_aa: SSSLFLGQTYNEQF

d_call: TRBD1
v_call: TRBV19
j_call: TRBJ2-3
cdr3_aa: ASSKAGQGDPDTQY

d_call: TRBD1
v_call: TRBV6-5
j_call: TRBJ1-6
cdr3_aa: ASRPQGQKNSPLH

d_call: TRBD2
v_call: TRBV9
j_call: TRBJ2-7
cdr3_aa: ASSPDTSGGALSYEQY

d_call: .
v_call: TRBV4-1
j_call: TRBJ2-1
cdr3_aa: ASSQALRTSDEQF

d_call: .
v_call: TRBV6-5
j_call: TRBJ2-2
cdr3_aa: ASSYSKAVNTGELF

d_call: TRBD2
v_call: TRBV5-1
j_call: TRBJ2-5
cdr3_aa: ASSRTSGGAAETQY

d_call: TRBD1
v_call: TRBV5-1
j_call: TRBJ1-2
cdr3_aa: ASSLLTGGSDGYT

d_call: TRBD1
v_call: TRBV28
j_call: TRBJ1-3
cdr3_aa: ASLTRDRGPGNTIY

d_call: .
v_call: TRBV4-1
j_call: TRBJ2-3
cdr3_aa: ASSQLNSRLSLTDTQY

d_call: TRBD1
v_call: TRBV28
j_call: TRBJ2-3
cdr3_aa: ASSSWDREGSADTQY

d_call: .
v_call: TRBV2
j_call: TRBJ2-4
cdr3_aa: ASSETELAKNIQY

d_call: TRBD1
v_call: TRBV4-2
j_call: TRBJ2-7
cdr3_aa: ASTYSGTGGSYEQY

d_call: .
v_call: TRBV7-5
j_call: TRBJ2-5
cdr3_aa: ARREWALGAQETQY

d_call: .
v_call: TRBV5-1
j_call: TRBJ2-1
cdr3_aa: ASSPGGDGNEQF

d_call: .
v_call: TRBV5-1
j_call: TRBJ1-1
cdr3_aa: ASSGQFRSTEAF

d_call: .
v_call: TRBV6-5
j_call: TRBJ2-5
cdr3_aa: ASSYSRGRGETQY

d_call: TRBD2
v_call: TRBV9
j_call: TRBJ2-1
cdr3_aa: ASSLTSGGANEQF